This T cell receptor beta chain derives from a study of blood T cell repertoires in COVID-19. This table comes from immunoSEQ multiplex PCR, and its TCRdb copy is limited to in-frame clones, with some not included. Of 270,000 or so clones in the sample, roughly 88% were seen once. Trimming removed 7 bases from V and 6 bases from J; junction bases left unmatched: 10. Germline CDR1 and CDR2: LGHDT and YNNKEL (reference sequence). The CDR3 runs 15 residues. The rearrangement links TRBV3-1 (or the pseudogene TRBV3-2) to TRBJ1-5, with 9 bases identical to TRBD1. Sequenced input: peripheral blood. The receptor was isolated from a woman aged 25 to 39 with active or convalescent COVID-19. The CDR3 spells CASTPGTGSCQPQHF. The CDR3 region has the DNA TGTGCCAGCACCCCCGGGACAGGGAGTTGTCAGCCCCAGCATTTT.